The rows below give T cell receptor beta chains drawn from one sample of a study of cytomegalovirus exposure and HLA in healthy donors. Here immunoSEQ multiplex PCR was the method, and the copy in TCRdb shows in-frame clones only, minus some. The sample holds about 160,000 clones, approximately 72% seen once. Sequencing was done on a sample of PBMCs. The receptor set was obtained from a female donor in good health and CMV-seronegative. Each CDR3 is given with its conserved first and last residue. The D gene is left open where the match is weak. The listing skips clone size in some rows; elsewhere it reads once, few, many or a size class.

TRBV5-6	TRBJ2-1	-	-	TGTGCCAGCAGCTTACAGGGAAGTTCCAATGAGCAGTTCTTC	CASSLQGSSNEQFF
TRBV5-1	TRBJ2-3	-	TRBD1	TGCGCCAGCAGCGATCAAAGTGTCGGGACAGGAGAGGGTACGCAGTATTTT	CASSDQSVGTGEGTQYF
TRBV5-1	TRBJ1-2	-	-	TGCGCCAGCAGCTTGGGACAACTCTATGGCTACACCTTC	CASSLGQLYGYTF
TRBV9	TRBJ2-7	few	TRBD2	TGTGCCAGCAGCCCCCAGGCCAGCGGGAGTACCGACGAGCAGTACTTC	CASSPQASGSTDEQYF
TRBV9	TRBJ1-1	-	TRBD1	TGTGCCAGCAGCGGAGACCTGGGACAGCCGGATCCTGAAGCTTTCTTT	CASSGDLGQPDPEAFF
TRBV5-4	TRBJ1-3	few	-	TGTGCTGTGAGGACAGAGAGAAACACCATATATTTT	CAVRTERNTIYF
TRBV2	TRBJ1-1	few	TRBD1	TGTGCCAGCAATCGCGAGACAGGGGGCACTGAAGCTTTCTTT	CASNRETGGTEAFF
TRBV19	TRBJ2-5	-	TRBD1	TGTGCCAGTAGTCCAACAGGGGCCGCCCAGAGCCAGTACTTC	CASSPTGAAQSQYF
TRBV9	TRBJ1-4	-	-	TGTGCCAGCAGCTCTGGCCCGGCGGCTAATTATGAAAAACTGTTTTTT	CASSSGPAANYEKLFF
TRBV20-1	TRBJ2-7	few	-	TGCAGTGCTTACGACAGTAACGAGCAGTACTTC	CSAYDSNEQYF
TRBV6-1	TRBJ1-3	few	TRBD1	TGTGCCAGCAGTGCGGGACAGGGCTCGGGAAACACCATATATTTT	CASSAGQGSGNTIYF
TRBV7-2	TRBJ2-1	-	TRBD2	TGTGCCAGCAGCTTGGCTAGCGGGAGCGATGAGCAGTTCTTC	CASSLASGSDEQFF
TRBV5-1	TRBJ2-5	-	-	TGCGCCAGCACCCCCCGGAGGTCAGCGTGGGAGACCCAGTACTTC	CASTPRRSAWETQYF
TRBV7-2	TRBJ2-7	once	TRBD1	TGTGCCAGCAGCTTAGGGGGGCAGGGGGCGGGCTACGAGCAGTACTTC	CASSLGGQGAGYEQYF
TRBV29-1	TRBJ1-2	-	TRBD1	TGCAGCGTTGAGAACAGGGGGATTTCCTATGGCTACACCTTC	CSVENRGISYGYTF
TRBV7-9	TRBJ1-1	-	-	TGTGCCAGCAGCTCGGGGGGTGAAGCTTTCTTT	CASSSGGEAFF
TRBV5-1	TRBJ2-3	-	-	TGCGCCAGCAGTCTCGAGACAGATACGCAGTATTTT	CASSLETDTQYF
TRBV2	TRBJ2-1	-	-	TGTGCCAACCCACCGACGGGGGTCTCCTACAATGAGCAGTTCTTC	CANPPTGVSYNEQFF
TRBV5-1	TRBJ2-5	-	TRBD2	TGCGCCAGCAGCTTGCTAGCGGGGGTCCAAGAGACCCAGTACTTC	CASSLLAGVQETQYF
TRBV4-1	TRBJ1-2	-	-	TGCGCCAGCAGCCAAGCACAGGGTCATTTCTATGGCTACACCTTC	CASSQAQGHFYGYTF
TRBV7-2	TRBJ2-2	-	-	TGTGCCAGCAGCCCAGCGCGGGCGAACACCGGGGAGCTGTTTTTT	CASSPARANTGELFF
TRBV6-5	TRBJ1-6	-	-	TGTGCCAGCAGTTACTCTGGCAGGGGAGACTCACCCCTCCACTTT	CASSYSGRGDSPLHF
TRBV4-1	TRBJ1-2	few	-	TGCGCCAGCAGCCAAGAGATATTCGGTGGCTACACCTTC	CASSQEIFGGYTF
TRBV7-8	TRBJ2-3	once	TRBD1	TGTGCCAGCAGCTTGCGAGACAGGGGCGCAGATACGCAGTATTTT	CASSLRDRGADTQYF
TRBV5-1	TRBJ2-2	-	TRBD1	TGCGCCAGCAGCTTTTCAGGGACAGGGAGGACCGGGGAGCTGTTTTTT	CASSFSGTGRTGELFF
TRBV30	TRBJ1-1	-	-	TGTGCCTGGAGTGTAAACAGCGGGAACACTGAAGCTTTCTTT	CAWSVNSGNTEAFF
TRBV7-9	TRBJ2-1	-	-	TGTGCCAGCAGTGGGCTGGGTGAGCGGCGGGGCAATGAGCAGTTCTTC	CASSGLGERRGNEQFF
TRBV7-3	TRBJ2-3	-	TRBD2	TGTGCCAGCAGCTTAAAGCCCAGCGGGGGGGCAGATACGCAGTATTTT	CASSLKPSGGADTQYF
TRBV2	TRBJ1-2	-	-	TGTGCCAGCAGTGAAACGGGATATGGCTACACCTTC	CASSETGYGYTF
TRBV21-1	TRBJ2-7	-	-	TGTGCCAGCAGCAAAAGCGGGGACTGGCGGAACTCCTACGAGCAGTACTTC	CASSKSGDWRNSYEQYF
TRBV7-3	TRBJ2-4	-	-	TGTGCCAGCAGCTCCCACGGGGGAAACATTCAGTACTTC	CASSSHGGNIQYF
TRBV15	TRBJ1-4	-	TRBD1	TGTGCCACCAGCAGAAGACAGGGGGTTAATGAAAAACTGTTTTTT	CATSRRQGVNEKLFF
TRBV9	TRBJ1-2	-	TRBD1	TGTGCCAGCAGCGTAGCCGGACAGGTGGGCTATGGCTACACCTTC	CASSVAGQVGYGYTF
TRBV6-6	TRBJ2-2	-	TRBD1	TGTGCCAGCAGTCCCCCGGGACAGGGGATTCCTGGGGAGCTGTTTTTT	CASSPPGQGIPGELFF
TRBV10-3	TRBJ1-2	-	TRBD1	TGTGCCATCAGTGAGAACCCAGGGGGCAACTATGGCTACACCTTC	CAISENPGGNYGYTF
TRBV5-1	TRBJ1-1	-	TRBD1	TGCGCCAGCAGCGCGACCGGGACAGGGGACACTGAAGCTTTCTTT	CASSATGTGDTEAFF
TRBV9	TRBJ2-7	-	TRBD1	TGTGCCAGCAGCGTAGCGGGACAGTCTTTCTACGAGCAGTACTTC	CASSVAGQSFYEQYF
TRBV28	TRBJ1-5	-	-	TGTGCCAGCAGCCCGAGGGGGTGGTCGACCTATAACAGCAATCAGCCCCAGCATTTT	CASSPRGWSTYNSNQPQHF
TRBV28	TRBJ1-4	-	-	TGTGCCAGCACCGGCAGGGGAAAAGTCGAAAAACTGTTTTTT	CASTGRGKVEKLFF
TRBV11-2	TRBJ1-1	once	-	TGTGCCAGCTTAGAAAACGGTCAAGACACTGAAGCTTTCTTT	CASLENGQDTEAFF
TRBV5-1	TRBJ2-5	-	TRBD1	TGCGCCAGCAGCTTTTCCGGGACAGGTCAAGAGACCCAGTACTTC	CASSFSGTGQETQYF
TRBV19	TRBJ2-3	-	TRBD2	TGTGCCAGTAGTTCCGGGACTAGCCCCCTTACGACAGATACGCAGTATTTT	CASSSGTSPLTTDTQYF
TRBV6-1	TRBJ2-7	-	TRBD1	TGTGCCAGCAGTGAGGACAGGCGCTACTCCTACGAGCAGTACTTC	CASSEDRRYSYEQYF
TRBV6-6	TRBJ2-5	once	-	TGTGCCAGCAGTTACCCGCCACGGGCCCAGTACTTC	CASSYPPRAQYF
TRBV30	TRBJ2-7	once	TRBD1	TGTGCCTGGAGTGTCTACCGACAGGGGAAGTCCTACGAGCAGTACTTC	CAWSVYRQGKSYEQYF
TRBV5-4	TRBJ1-1	few	TRBD1	TGTGCCAGCAGCTTGGACAGGGGCACTGAAGCTTTCTTT	CASSLDRGTEAFF
TRBV6-5	TRBJ2-7	-	TRBD1	TGTGCCAGCAGGAAACGGGACAGGCCCCTCTACGAGCAGTACTTC	CASRKRDRPLYEQYF
TRBV5-1	TRBJ1-1	-	TRBD1	TGCGCCAGCAGCCCCCGGGACAGGGGGCCCAACACTGAAGCTTTCTTT	CASSPRDRGPNTEAFF
TRBV27	TRBJ1-2	once	-	TGTGCCAGCAGTCCCTATGGCCGTTCGGGCTATGGCTACACCTTC	CASSPYGRSGYGYTF
TRBV30	TRBJ1-1	once	-	TGTGCCTGGGGTTTTAATCGCGGATGGAGCACTGAAGCTTTCTTT	CAWGFNRGWSTEAFF